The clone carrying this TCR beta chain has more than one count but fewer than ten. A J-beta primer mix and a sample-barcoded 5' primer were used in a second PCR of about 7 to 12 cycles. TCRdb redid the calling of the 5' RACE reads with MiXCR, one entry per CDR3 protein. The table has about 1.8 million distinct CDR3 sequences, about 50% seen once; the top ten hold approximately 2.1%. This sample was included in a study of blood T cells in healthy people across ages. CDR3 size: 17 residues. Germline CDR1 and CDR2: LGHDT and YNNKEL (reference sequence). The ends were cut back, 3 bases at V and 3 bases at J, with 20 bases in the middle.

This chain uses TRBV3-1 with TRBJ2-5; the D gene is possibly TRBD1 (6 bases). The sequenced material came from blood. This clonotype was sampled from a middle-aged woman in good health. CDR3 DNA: TGTGCCAGCAGCCACCCGCGAGGGGGTCTCCGGAAAGAGACCCAGTACTTC. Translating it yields CASSHPRGGLRKETQYF.